The 17 T cell receptor beta chains below were found in one sample sequenced in a study of OX40 agonist ivuxolimab in advanced cancers. Generated by immunoSEQ multiplex PCR, the TCRdb table keeps only in-frame clones and is missing some. Of roughly 66,000 clones in the sample, roughly four fifths were seen once. Sequencing was performed on CD4+ or CD8+ T cells sorted from blood, taken in a trial of the OX40 agonist ivuxolimab. These TCRs come from an adult with an advanced solid tumor such as melanoma, head and neck, liver or kidney cancer.

This sequence joins TRBV28 and TRBJ2-5; D is possibly TRBD2 (6 bases). CDR1 is MDHEN, CDR2 SYDVKM, per germline. Deletions cut 6 bases from V and 5 bases from J, with 19 bases between. The CDR3 is 15 amino acids. The CDR3 is CASSQRVFGRETQYF. The CDR3, as DNA: TGTGCCAGCAGCCAGCGGGTCTTCGGACGGGAGACCCAGTACTTC. The entire variable domain, with the rest obtained from reference TRBV28 and TRBJ2-5, is as follows: DVKVTQSSRYLVKRTGEKVFLECVQDMDHENMFWYRQDPGLGLRLIYFSYDVKMKEKGDIPEGYSVSREKKERFSLILESASTNQTSMYLCASSQRVFGRETQYFGPGTRLLVL.

The chain has TRBV6-1 and TRBJ2-3; TRBD2 matches at 9 bases. CDR3 length: 15 amino acids. Trimming at V came to 6 bases and at J to 1 base, leaving 5 bases not matched to a gene. CDR1 MNHNS and CDR2 SASEGT come from the germline V gene. The chain's CDR3 is CASRVAGAGTDTQYF. The CDR3 DNA sequence: TGTGCCAGCAGAGTAGCGGGAGCGGGCACAGATACGCAGTATTTT.

This rearrangement joins TRBV11-2 to TRBJ2-2; possible D gene TRBD2, 5 bases. The germline V and J ends were trimmed by 2 bases and 4 bases, with 11 bases remaining between them. This CDR3 is 15 amino acids long. CDR1 and CDR2 from the germline V gene are SGHAT and FQNNGV. The CDR3 sequence: CASSLRTAATGELFF. The CDR3 DNA sequence: TGTGCCAGCAGCTTAAGAACAGCGGCCACCGGGGAGCTGTTTTTT. Full variable domain (missing parts from reference TRBV11-2 and TRBJ2-2): EAGVAQSPRYKIIEKRQSVAFWCNPISGHATLYWYQQILGQGPKLLIQFQNNGVVDDSQLPKDRFSAERLKGVDSTLKIQPAKLEDSAVYLCASSLRTAATGELFFGEGSRLTVL.

This sequence joins TRBV7-2 and TRBJ2-1, with TRBD2 matching over 8 bases. This CDR3 is 16 amino acids long. Trimming cost V 5 bases and J 8 bases; bases outside gene matches: 14. Germline V CDR1 and CDR2: SGHTA, FQGNSA. The CDR3, as DNA: TGTGCCAGCAGCCCTTCCGGCCCGGGAGGGCCCGATGAGCAGTTCTTC. Translated, it gives CASSPSGPGGPDEQFF.

This clone was counted a few times. The V gene is TRBV7-9, the J gene TRBJ1-5; TRBD1 is a possible D gene (5 bases). The CDR3 is made up of 16 amino acids. The V gene lost 5 bases and the J gene lost 4 bases, with 18 bases spanning the gap. From germline, CDR1 is SEHNR and CDR2 FQNEAQ (reference sequence). The CDR3 DNA reads as TGTGCCAGCAGCCTGAATTCCCCGGGACCAAATCAGCCCCAGCATTTT. Protein product: CASSLNSPGPNQPQHF.

The chain combines TRBV2 with TRBJ2-3; 11 bases agree with TRBD2. The J segment lost 4 bases and the V segment lost 9 bases, leaving 3 bases of the junction unmatched. Germline values: CDR1 SNHLY, CDR2 FYNNEI. CDR3 length: 13 amino acids. CDR3 sequence: CASRLAGSDTQYF. CDR3 nucleotide sequence: TGTGCCAGTCGACTAGCGGGATCAGATACGCAGTATTTT.

The chain employs TRBV15 and TRBJ2-7; D may be TRBD1 (5 bases). The CDR3 totals 15 residues. V was shortened by 1 base and J by 0 bases, with 10 bases between the two germline ends. Looked up from germline, CDR1 is LNHNV and CDR2 is YYDKDF (reference sequence). The CDR3 here is CATSRVRGASYEQYF. The CDR3 nucleotides read TGTGCCACCAGCAGAGTAAGGGGCGCCTCCTACGAGCAGTACTTC.

In this sample, this clone turned up a few times. The V call is TRBV2, the J call TRBJ2-7, with 13 nucleotides matching TRBD2. The CDR3 covers 15 residues. The V gene's germline CDR1 is SNHLY and CDR2 FYNNEI. V lost 6 bases and J lost 6; bases outside the gene matches: 8. The CDR3 protein is CASRGGTSGTREQYF. The CDR3 DNA reads as TGTGCCAGCAGGGGGGGGACTAGCGGGACTCGCGAGCAGTACTTC.

This clone occurred once. The chain has TRBV7-2 and TRBJ2-1; D is unresolved. CDR1 SGHTA and CDR2 FQGNSA come from the germline V gene. V lost 4 bases and J lost 2, with 6 bases in between. This CDR3 contains 13 residues. The CDR3, as DNA: TGTGCCAGCAGCTCCCCCCCCTACAATGAGCAGTTCTTC. It translates to CASSSPPYNEQFF.

This sequence joins TRBV6-1 and TRBJ1-3; possible D gene TRBD1, 6 bases. Germline assignment: CDR1 MNHNS and CDR2 SASEGT. This CDR3 is 15 amino acids long. Trimming took 6 bases from V and 0 from J, leaving 12 bases between them. CDR3 nucleotide sequence: TGTGCCAGCAGAACAGGGCACTACTCTGGAAACACCATATATTTT. Translation: CASRTGHYSGNTIYF.

The CDR3 nucleotides are TGTGCCAGCAGTACAGAAGAAACTAGGCTCACTGAAGCTTTCTTT. Translating gives CASSTEETRLTEAFF. The chain couples TRBV28 to TRBJ1-1, with no clear D. V lost 5 bases and J lost 4, with 17 bases in between. The length of the CDR3 is 15 residues. Germline loops: CDR1 MDHEN, CDR2 SYDVKM. The entire variable domain, with the rest obtained from reference TRBV28 and TRBJ1-1, is as follows: DVKVTQSSRYLVKRTGEKVFLECVQDMDHENMFWYRQDPGLGLRLIYFSYDVKMKEKGDIPEGYSVSREKKERFSLILESASTNQTSMYLCASSTEETRLTEAFFGQGTRLTVV.

The chain couples TRBV27 to TRBJ2-3; D uncertain. CDR1 and CDR2 (germline): MNHEY, SMNVEV (reference sequence). V was shortened by 10 bases and J by 1 base, with 12 bases between the two germline ends. The CDR3 has 13 amino acids. The DNA for the CDR3 is TGTGCCACATACCTATCCCGCACAGATACGCAGTATTTT. It codes for CATYLSRTDTQYF.

This clone was counted only a few times. The J gene is TRBJ2-7, the V gene TRBV10-1; D perhaps matches TRBD2 (5 bases). Trimming left V 2 bases short and J 2 bases short, with 16 bases between. This CDR3 has 16 residues. The germline gives CDR1 WNHNN, CDR2 SYGVQD (reference sequence). The CDR3 here is CASSEDSAFSPYEQYF. DNA of the CDR3: TGCGCCAGCAGTGAGGATAGCGCTTTCTCCCCCTACGAGCAGTACTTC.

V is TRBV6-6 and J is TRBJ2-2; 7 bases agree with TRBD1. In germline, CDR1 is MNHNY, CDR2 SVGAGI (reference sequence). The CDR3 covers 13 residues. V shed 4 bases and J 6 bases; nucleotides not matched to a gene: 2. CDR3 in amino acids: CASSLTGPGELFF. Here the CDR3 DNA reads TGTGCCAGCAGTTTGACAGGGCCCGGGGAGCTGTTTTTT.

This chain uses TRBV19 with TRBJ1-5, with 10 bases lining up with TRBD1. This CDR3 has 14 residues. Trimming took 5 bases from V and 2 from J; bases not matched to a gene: 0. Per germline, CDR1 LNHDA and CDR2 SQIVND (reference sequence). The CDR3 is CASSGTGGNQPQHF. CDR3 bases: TGTGCCAGTAGTGGGACAGGGGGCAATCAGCCCCAGCATTTT.

The chain combines TRBV28 with TRBJ2-7; D is unresolved. V was trimmed by 6 bases and J by 0 bases, leaving 9 bases between them. Per germline, CDR1 MDHEN and CDR2 SYDVKM. The CDR3 has 13 amino acids. Here the CDR3 reads CASSRVLSYEQYF. In DNA, the CDR3 is TGTGCCAGCAGCAGAGTACTCTCCTACGAGCAGTACTTC.

This clone was found once. The chain has TRBV21-1 and TRBJ2-7; the table's D call of TRBD2 was not tested on the DNA. TRBV21-1 is a pseudogene. The CDR3 is 17 residues long. The CDR3 spells CASSKLSLLAGVYEQYF. The CDR3 DNA is TGTGCCAGCAGCAAATTAAGCCTCCTAGCGGGAGTCTACGAGCAGTACTTC.